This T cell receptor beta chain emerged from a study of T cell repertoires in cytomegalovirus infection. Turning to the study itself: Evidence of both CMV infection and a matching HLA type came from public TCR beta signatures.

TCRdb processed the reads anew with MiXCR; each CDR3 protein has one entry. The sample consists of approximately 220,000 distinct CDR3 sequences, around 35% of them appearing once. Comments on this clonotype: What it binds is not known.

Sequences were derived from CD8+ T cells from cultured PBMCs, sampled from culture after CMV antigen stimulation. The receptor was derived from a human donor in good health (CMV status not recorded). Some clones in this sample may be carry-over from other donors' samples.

This chain's CDR3 is CASSLMGSTYEQYF. The CDR3 DNA sequence: TGTGCCAGCAGCTTAATGGGGTCTACCTACGAGCAGTACTTC. This sequence joins TRBV7-8 and TRBJ2-7; D not certain. The CDR3 runs to 14 residues. Germline V gene lookup returns CDR1 SGHVS and CDR2 FQNEAQ. The germline V and J ends were trimmed by 2 bases and 2 bases, with 10 bases remaining between them.